Reported below is one T cell receptor beta chain. The antigen remains unidentified. This record belongs to a study of Ad26.COV2.S vaccination and SARS-CoV-2 variants. At the level of the study: The vaccine Ad26.COV2.S was put into the muscle once, or twice with 56 days between.

The treatment: roughly 20 received Ad26.COV2.S at low or high dose, single or two shots; roughly five received placebo; per-sample allocation not given. Sampling occurred on day 63 after the first vaccine or placebo injection. Findings of the study overall: Placebo recipients and vaccine recipients were similar in non-spike TCR breadth. Marked by substantial breadth, spike-specific CD8+ and CD4+ T cell responses were reportedly seen after vaccination.

Data came from immunoSEQ multiplex PCR; TCRdb stores just in-frame clones and leaves some out. The sample holds 350,000 to 450,000 clones; around 92% are singletons and the top ten take roughly 1.7%. V lost 1 base and J lost 4; bases outside the gene matches: 10. The germline V gene has CDR1 SGHRS and CDR2 YFSETQ. CDR3 length: 16 residues. The sequencing here drew on peripheral blood, taken in a trial of Ad26.COV2.S vaccine versus placebo. J is TRBJ2-5 and V is TRBV5-1, with 7 bases matching TRBD2. This TCR was sampled from a person aged 18-60 years who received the Ad26.COV2.S COVID-19 vaccine or a placebo. This chain's CDR3 is CASSLPRRGTRETQYF. The CDR3 DNA reads as TGCGCCAGCAGCTTGCCGCGGCGGGGGACTCGAGAGACCCAGTACTTC.